This section outlines one T cell receptor beta chain sequence together with its context. Its cognate antigen is unknown. This sample is drawn from a study of CD8+ T cells in alopecia areata. General study points: Affected scalp, especially in alopecia totalis/universalis, had a higher clonality than normal scalp did.

Looked up from germline, CDR1 is ENHRY and CDR2 is SYGVKD. The CDR3 has 15 amino acids. Losses at the gene ends were 4 bases for V and 4 bases for J; bases not matched to a gene: 8. cDNA prepared by RNA extraction and subsequent reverse transcription served as the template for sequencing. Method: immunoSEQ multiplex PCR; TCRdb's copy keeps in-frame clones and lacks some. This table has 100,000 to 130,000 clones, under 60% appearing once. Sequences were obtained from NKG2D-low CD8+ T cells sorted from blood. The sequence was obtained from a human donor with alopecia areata. This chain uses TRBV10-3 with TRBJ1-1; 8 nucleotides match TRBD1. The CDR3 coding sequence is TGTGCCATCAGTGCGGGGCAGGGGGCGGTCACTGAAGCTTTCTTT. Translating it yields CAISAGQGAVTEAFF.